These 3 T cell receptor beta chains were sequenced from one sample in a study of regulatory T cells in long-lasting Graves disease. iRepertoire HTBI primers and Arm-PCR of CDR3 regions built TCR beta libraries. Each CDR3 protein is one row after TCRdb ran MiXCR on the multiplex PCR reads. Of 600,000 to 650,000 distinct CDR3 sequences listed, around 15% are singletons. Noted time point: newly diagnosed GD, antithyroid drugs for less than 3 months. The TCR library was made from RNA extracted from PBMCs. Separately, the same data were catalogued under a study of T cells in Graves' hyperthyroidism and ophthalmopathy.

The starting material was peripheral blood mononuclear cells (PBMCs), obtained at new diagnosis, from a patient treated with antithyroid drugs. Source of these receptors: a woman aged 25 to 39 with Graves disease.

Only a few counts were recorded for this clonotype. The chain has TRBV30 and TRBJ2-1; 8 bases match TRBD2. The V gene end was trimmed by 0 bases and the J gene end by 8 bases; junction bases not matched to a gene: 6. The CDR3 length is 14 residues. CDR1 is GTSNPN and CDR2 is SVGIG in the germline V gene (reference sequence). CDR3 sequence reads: CAWSVLAGGHEQFF. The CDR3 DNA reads TGTGCCTGGAGTGTACTCGCGGGAGGTCATGAGCAGTTCTTC. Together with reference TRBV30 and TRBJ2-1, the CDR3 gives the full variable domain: SQTIHQWPATLVQPVGSPLSLECTVEGTSNPNLYWYRQAAGRGLQLLFYSVGIGQISSEVPQNLSASRPQDRQFILSSKKLLLSDSGFYLCAWSVLAGGHEQFFGPGTRLTVL.

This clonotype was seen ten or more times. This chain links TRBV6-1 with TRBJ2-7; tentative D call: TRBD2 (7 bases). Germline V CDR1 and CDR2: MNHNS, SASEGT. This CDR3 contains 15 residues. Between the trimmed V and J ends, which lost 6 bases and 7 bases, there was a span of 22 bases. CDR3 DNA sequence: TGTGCCAGCAGGGGGGGGGCGGCTACCCTGACGGAGCAGTACTTC. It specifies CASRGGAATLTEQYF.

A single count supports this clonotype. Here the CDR3 DNA reads TGTGCCAGCAGCGCCGGGGGAGGGCTGGTCACTGAAGCTTTCTTT. Translating it yields CASSAGGGLVTEAFF. The chain has TRBV9 and TRBJ1-1, with a tentative D call TRBD1 (5 bases). V shed 3 bases and J shed 4 bases, with 16 bases lying between them. From germline, CDR1 is SGDLS and CDR2 YYNGEE. There are 15 residues in the CDR3.